The entry below gives a single TCR beta chain sequence along with its context. These data originate in a study of blood T cell repertoires in COVID-19. Sequencing was performed with immunoSEQ multiplex PCR; in TCRdb, only in-frame clones are kept and a portion is missing. The sample contains around 81,000 clones, roughly nine tenths of which appear only once. CDR3 length: 12 amino acids. The germline CDR1 and CDR2 sequences are SGHVS and FNYEAQ. The V end lost 4 bases, the J end lost 6 bases, and 7 bases lay between the germline ends. The specimen was peripheral blood. The chain has TRBV7-6 and TRBJ2-1; D gene uncertain. The source of this sequence is an older woman with acute or convalescent COVID-19. The CDR3 sequence: CASSCRSNEQFF. The CDR3 coding sequence is TGTGCCAGCAGCTGTCGGAGCAATGAGCAGTTCTTC.